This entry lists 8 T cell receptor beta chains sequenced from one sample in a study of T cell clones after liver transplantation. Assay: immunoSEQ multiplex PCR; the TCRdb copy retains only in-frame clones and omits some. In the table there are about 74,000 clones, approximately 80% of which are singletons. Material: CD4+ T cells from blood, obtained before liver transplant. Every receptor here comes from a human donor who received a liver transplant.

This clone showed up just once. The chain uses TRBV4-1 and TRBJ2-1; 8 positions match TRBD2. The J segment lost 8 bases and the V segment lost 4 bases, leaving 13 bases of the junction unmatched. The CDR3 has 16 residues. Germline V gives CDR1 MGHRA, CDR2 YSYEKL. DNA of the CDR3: TGCGCCAGCAGCCCTCCCCTCGGGACTAGTAGGTATGAGCAGTTCTTC. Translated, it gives CASSPPLGTSRYEQFF.

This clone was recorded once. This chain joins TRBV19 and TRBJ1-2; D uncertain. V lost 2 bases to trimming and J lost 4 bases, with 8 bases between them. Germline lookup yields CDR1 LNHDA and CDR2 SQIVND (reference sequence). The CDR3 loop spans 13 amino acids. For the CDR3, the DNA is TGTGCCAGTAGTATATCTGACTCCTATGGCTACACCTTC. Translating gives CASSISDSYGYTF.

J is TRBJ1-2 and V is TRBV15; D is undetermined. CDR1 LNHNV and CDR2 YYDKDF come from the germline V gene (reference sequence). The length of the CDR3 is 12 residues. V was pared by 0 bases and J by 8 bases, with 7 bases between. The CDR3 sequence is CATSRDSSGYTF. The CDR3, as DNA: TGTGCCACCAGCAGAGATAGTTCGGGCTACACCTTC.

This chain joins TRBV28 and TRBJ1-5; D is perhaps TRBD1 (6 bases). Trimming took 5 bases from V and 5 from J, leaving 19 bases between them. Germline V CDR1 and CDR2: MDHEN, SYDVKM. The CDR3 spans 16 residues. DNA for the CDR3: TGTGCCAGCAGTCCTGCCACAGGGCCGAAAGATCAGCCCCAGCATTTT. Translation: CASSPATGPKDQPQHF.

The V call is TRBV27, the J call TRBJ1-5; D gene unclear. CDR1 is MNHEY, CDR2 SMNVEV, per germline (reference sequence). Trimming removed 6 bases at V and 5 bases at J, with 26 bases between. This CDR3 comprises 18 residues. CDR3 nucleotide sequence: TGTGCCAGCAGCCCCATGGTTGGGATTTACTTTCGTCATCAGCCCCAGCATTTT. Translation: CASSPMVGIYFRHQPQHF.

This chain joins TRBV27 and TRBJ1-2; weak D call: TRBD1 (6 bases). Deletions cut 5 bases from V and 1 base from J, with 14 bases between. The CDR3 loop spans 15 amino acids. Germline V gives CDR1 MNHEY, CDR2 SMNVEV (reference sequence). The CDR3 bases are TGTGCCAGCAGTACCTTGGACAGACTTAACTATGGCTACACCTTC. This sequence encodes CASSTLDRLNYGYTF.

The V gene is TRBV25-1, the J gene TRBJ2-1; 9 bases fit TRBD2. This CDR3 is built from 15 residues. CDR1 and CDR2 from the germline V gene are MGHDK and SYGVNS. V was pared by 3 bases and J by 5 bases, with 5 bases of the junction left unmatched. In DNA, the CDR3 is TGTGCCAGCAGTGAGTTCTCTAGCGGGAACAATGAGCAGTTCTTC. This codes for CASSEFSSGNNEQFF. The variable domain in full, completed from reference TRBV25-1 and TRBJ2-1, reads EADIYQTPRYLVIGTGKKITLECSQTMGHDKMYWYQQDPGMELHLIHYSYGVNSTEKGDLSSESTVSRIRTEHFPLTLESARPSHTSQYLCASSEFSSGNNEQFFGPGTRLTVL.

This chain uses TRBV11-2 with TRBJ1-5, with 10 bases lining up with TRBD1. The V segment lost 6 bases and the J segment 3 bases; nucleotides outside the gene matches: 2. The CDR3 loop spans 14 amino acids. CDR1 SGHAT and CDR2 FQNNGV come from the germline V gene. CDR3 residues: CASRGQGNNQPQHF. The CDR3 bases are TGTGCCAGCAGGGGACAGGGGAACAATCAGCCCCAGCATTTT.